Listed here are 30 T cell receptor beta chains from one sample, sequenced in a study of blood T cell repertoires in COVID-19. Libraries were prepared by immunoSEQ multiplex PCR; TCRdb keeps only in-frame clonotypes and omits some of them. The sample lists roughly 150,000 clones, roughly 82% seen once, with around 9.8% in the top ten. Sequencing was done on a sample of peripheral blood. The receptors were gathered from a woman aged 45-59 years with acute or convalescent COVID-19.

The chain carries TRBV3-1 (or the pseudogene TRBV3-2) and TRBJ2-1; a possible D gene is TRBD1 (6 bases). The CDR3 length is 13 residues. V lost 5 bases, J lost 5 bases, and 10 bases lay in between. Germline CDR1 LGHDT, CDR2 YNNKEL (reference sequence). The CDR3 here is CASSSRGNNEQFF. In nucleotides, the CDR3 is TGTGCCAGCAGCTCCAGGGGAAACAATGAGCAGTTCTTC.

CDR3 coding DNA: TGTGCCAGTAGTGCCACAGGGGGCCGTCATAATCAGCCCCAGCATTTT. This translates into CASSATGGRHNQPQHF. The chain employs TRBV19 and TRBJ1-5; 9 bases align to TRBD1. Germline trimming cut 5 bases from V and 4 bases from J; bases unmatched to any gene: 9. This CDR3 region has 16 residues. Germline V gene sequence: CDR1 LNHDA, CDR2 SQIVND (reference sequence). Looking up the rest from reference TRBV19 and TRBJ1-5 gives the full variable domain: DGGITQSPKYLFRKEGQNVTLSCEQNLNHDAMYWYRQDPGQGLRLIYYSQIVNDFQKGDIAEGYSVSREKKESFPLTVTSAQKNPTAFYLCASSATGGRHNQPQHFGDGTRLSIL.

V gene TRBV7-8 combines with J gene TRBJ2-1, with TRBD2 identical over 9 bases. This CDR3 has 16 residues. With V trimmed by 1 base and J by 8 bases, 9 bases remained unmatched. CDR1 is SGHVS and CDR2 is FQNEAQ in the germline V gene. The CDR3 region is CASSLGGTSTLHEQFF. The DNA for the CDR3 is TGTGCCAGCAGCTTAGGTGGGACTAGCACCTTACATGAGCAGTTCTTC.

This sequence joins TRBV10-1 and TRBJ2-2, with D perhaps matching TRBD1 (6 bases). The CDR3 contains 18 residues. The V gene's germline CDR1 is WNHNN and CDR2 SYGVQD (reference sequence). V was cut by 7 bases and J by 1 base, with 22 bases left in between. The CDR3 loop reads CASTTPASGTRNTGELFF. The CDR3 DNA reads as TGCGCCAGCACCACCCCCGCGTCCGGGACAAGGAACACCGGGGAGCTGTTTTTT.

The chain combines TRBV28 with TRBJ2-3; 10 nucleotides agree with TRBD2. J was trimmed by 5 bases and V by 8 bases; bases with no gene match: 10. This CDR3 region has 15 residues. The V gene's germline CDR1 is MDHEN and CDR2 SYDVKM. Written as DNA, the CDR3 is TGTGCCAGCGGAGGGCGAAGGACTAGCGGAGATACGCAGTATTTT. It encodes CASGGRRTSGDTQYF.

DNA for the CDR3: TGCGCCAGCAGATTAGCGGGACTAGCGGGCTCCGAGCAGTACTTC. Translating gives CASRLAGLAGSEQYF. The chain links TRBV4-1 to TRBJ2-7, with 12 bases lining up with TRBD2. The CDR3 consists of 15 residues. Germline V lookup: CDR1 MGHRA, CDR2 YSYEKL. The ends lost 6 bases at V and 6 bases at J; junction bases unmatched: 9.

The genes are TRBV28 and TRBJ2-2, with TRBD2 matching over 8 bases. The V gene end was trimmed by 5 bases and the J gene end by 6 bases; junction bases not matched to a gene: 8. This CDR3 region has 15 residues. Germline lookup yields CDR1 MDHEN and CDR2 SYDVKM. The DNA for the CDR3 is TGTGCCAGCAGTAGTAGCGGGACGGTTCCCGGGGAGCTGTTTTTT. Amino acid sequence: CASSSSGTVPGELFF.

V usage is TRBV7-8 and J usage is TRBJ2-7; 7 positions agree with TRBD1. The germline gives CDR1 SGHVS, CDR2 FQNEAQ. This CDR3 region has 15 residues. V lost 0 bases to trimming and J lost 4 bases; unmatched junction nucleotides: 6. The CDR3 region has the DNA TGTGCCAGCAGCTTAGCGCGACAGGGCAGATACGAGCAGTACTTC. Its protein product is CASSLARQGRYEQYF.

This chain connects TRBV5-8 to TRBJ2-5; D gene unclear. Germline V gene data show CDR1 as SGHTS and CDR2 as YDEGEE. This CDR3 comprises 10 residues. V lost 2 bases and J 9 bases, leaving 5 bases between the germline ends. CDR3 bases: TGTGCCAGCAGCTTTCGTGCCCAGTACTTC. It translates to CASSFRAQYF.

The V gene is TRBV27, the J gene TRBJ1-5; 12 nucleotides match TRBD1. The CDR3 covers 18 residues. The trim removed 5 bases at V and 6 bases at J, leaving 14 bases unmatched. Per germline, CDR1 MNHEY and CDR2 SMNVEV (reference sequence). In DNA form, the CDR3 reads TGTGCCAGCAGTCCCATCCTTCCCGGGACAGGGGGCACTCAGCCCCAGCATTTT. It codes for CASSPILPGTGGTQPQHF.

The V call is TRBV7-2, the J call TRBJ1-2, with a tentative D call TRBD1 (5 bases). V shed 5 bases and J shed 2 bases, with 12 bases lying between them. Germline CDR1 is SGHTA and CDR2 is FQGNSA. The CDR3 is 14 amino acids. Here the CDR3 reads CASSPGSGNYGYTF. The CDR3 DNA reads TGTGCCAGCAGCCCCGGGTCAGGGAACTATGGCTACACCTTC.

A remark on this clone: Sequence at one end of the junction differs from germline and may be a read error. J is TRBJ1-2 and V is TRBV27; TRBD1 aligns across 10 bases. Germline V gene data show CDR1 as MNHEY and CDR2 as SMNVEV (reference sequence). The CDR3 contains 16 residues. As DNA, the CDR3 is TGTGCCAGCCGTTTCGGACAGGGGGGAGGTAACTATGGCTACACCTTC. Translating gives CASRFGQGGGNYGYTF.

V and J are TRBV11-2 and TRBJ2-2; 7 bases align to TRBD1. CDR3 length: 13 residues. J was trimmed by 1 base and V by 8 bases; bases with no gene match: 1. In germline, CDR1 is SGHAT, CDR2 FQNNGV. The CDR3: CASGTVNTGELFF. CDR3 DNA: TGTGCCAGCGGGACAGTGAACACCGGGGAGCTGTTTTTT. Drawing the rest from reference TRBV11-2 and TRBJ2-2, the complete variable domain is EAGVAQSPRYKIIEKRQSVAFWCNPISGHATLYWYQQILGQGPKLLIQFQNNGVVDDSQLPKDRFSAERLKGVDSTLKIQPAKLEDSAVYLCASGTVNTGELFFGEGSRLTVL.

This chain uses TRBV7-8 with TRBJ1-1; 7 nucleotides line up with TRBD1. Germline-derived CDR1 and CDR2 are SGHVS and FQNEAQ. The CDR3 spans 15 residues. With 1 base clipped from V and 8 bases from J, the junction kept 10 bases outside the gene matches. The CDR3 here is CASSLGWQGVGEAFF. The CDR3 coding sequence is TGTGCCAGCAGCTTAGGCTGGCAGGGGGTCGGGGAAGCTTTCTTT.

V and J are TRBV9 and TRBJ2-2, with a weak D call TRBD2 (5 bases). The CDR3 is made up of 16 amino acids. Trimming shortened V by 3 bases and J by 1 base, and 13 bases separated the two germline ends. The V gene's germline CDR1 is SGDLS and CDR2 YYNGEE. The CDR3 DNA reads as TGTGCCAGCAGCGGCGGAGCGGTTTTGAACACCGGGGAGCTGTTTTTT. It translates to CASSGGAVLNTGELFF.

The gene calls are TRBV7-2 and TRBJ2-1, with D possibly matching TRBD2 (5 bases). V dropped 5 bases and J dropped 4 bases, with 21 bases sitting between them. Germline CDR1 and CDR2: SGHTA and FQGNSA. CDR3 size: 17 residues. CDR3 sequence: CASSGLLAGKRYNEQFF. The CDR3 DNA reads TGTGCCAGCAGCGGCCTGCTAGCCGGAAAGCGGTACAATGAGCAGTTCTTC. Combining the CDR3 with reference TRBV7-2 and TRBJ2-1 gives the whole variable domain GAGVSQSPSNKVTEKGKDVELRCDPISGHTALYWYRQSLGQGLEFLIYFQGNSAPDKSGLPSDRFSAERTGGSVSTLTIQRTQQEDSAVYLCASSGLLAGKRYNEQFFGPGTRLTVL.

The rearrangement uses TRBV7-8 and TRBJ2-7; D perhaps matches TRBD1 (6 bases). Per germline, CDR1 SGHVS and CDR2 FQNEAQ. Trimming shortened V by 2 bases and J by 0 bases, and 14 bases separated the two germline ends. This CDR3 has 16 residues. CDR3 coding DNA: TGTGCCAGCAGCTTAAGGGGTGACAGGAGCTCCTACGAGCAGTACTTC. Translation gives CASSLRGDRSSYEQYF.

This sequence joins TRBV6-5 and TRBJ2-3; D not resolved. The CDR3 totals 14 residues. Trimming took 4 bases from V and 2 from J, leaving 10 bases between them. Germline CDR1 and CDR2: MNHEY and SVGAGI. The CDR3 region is CASSLSMHTDTQYF. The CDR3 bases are TGTGCCAGCAGTTTATCTATGCACACAGATACGCAGTATTTT.

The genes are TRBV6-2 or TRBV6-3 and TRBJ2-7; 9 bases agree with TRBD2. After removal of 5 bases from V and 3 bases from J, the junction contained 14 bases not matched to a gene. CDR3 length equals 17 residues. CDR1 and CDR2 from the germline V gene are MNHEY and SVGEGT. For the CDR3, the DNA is TGTGCCAGCAGTCCCCCGACTAGCGGTGTCGCAAACTACGAGCAGTACTTC. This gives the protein CASSPPTSGVANYEQYF.

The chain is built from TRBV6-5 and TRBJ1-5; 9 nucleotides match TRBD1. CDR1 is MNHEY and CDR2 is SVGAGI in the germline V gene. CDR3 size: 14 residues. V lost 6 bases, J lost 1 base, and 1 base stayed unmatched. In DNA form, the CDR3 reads TGTGCCAGCAGGACAGGGGGAAGCAATCAGCCCCAGCATTTT. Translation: CASRTGGSNQPQHF.

CDR3 loop: CASSQDMGTASSGNTIYF. CDR3 in DNA: TGTGCCAGCAGCCAAGATATGGGGACAGCTAGCTCTGGAAACACCATATATTTT. The rearrangement links TRBV3-1 (or the pseudogene TRBV3-2) to TRBJ1-3; the match to TRBD1 covers 7 bases. The germline CDR1 and CDR2 sequences are LGHDT and YNNKEL (reference sequence). The junction had 8 bases not matched to a gene; V was cut back by 0 bases and J by 0 bases. This CDR3 is built from 18 residues.

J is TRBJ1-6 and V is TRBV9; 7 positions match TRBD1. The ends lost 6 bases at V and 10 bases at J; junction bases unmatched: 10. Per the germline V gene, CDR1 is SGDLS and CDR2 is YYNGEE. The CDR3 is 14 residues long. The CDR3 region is CASTQDRVGSPLHF. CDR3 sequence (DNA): TGTGCCAGCACACAAGACAGGGTCGGGTCACCCCTCCACTTT.

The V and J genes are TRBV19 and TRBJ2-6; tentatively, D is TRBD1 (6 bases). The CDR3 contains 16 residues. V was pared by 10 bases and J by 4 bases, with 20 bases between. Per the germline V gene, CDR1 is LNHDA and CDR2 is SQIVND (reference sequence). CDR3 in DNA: TGTGCCACCCAATCAAGAACAGGGTTCGGGGCCAACGTCCTGACTTTC. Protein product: CATQSRTGFGANVLTF.

CDR3 nucleotide sequence: TGTGCCAGCAGCTTGGGTGCTAGCGGGAGGTTTGGAGGAGAGACCCAGTACTTC. Residues: CASSLGASGRFGGETQYF. The V gene is TRBV5-6, the J gene TRBJ2-5, with 11 bases lining up with TRBD2. The CDR3 runs 18 residues. The junction had 11 bases not matched to a gene; V was cut back by 0 bases and J by 4 bases. The germline V gene has CDR1 SGHDT and CDR2 YYEEEE.

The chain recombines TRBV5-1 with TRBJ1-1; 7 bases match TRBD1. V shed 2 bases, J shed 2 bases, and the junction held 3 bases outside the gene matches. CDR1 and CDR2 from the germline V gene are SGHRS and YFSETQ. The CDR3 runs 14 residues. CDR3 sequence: CASSLRTGNTEAFF. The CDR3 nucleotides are TGCGCCAGCAGCTTACGGACAGGCAACACTGAAGCTTTCTTT.

In DNA form, the CDR3 reads TGTGCCAGTAGGCCGCGGGAAGCAGTAGATACGCAGTATTTT. Amino acids: CASRPREAVDTQYF. The chain joins TRBV19 to TRBJ2-3; possibly TRBD2 for D (6 bases). The V and J ends lost 6 bases and 5 bases respectively, with 15 bases between them. Germline V CDR1 and CDR2: LNHDA, SQIVND (reference sequence). The length of the CDR3 is 14 residues. Full variable domain (outside the CDR3, taken from reference TRBV19 and TRBJ2-3): DGGITQSPKYLFRKEGQNVTLSCEQNLNHDAMYWYRQDPGQGLRLIYYSQIVNDFQKGDIAEGYSVSREKKESFPLTVTSAQKNPTAFYLCASRPREAVDTQYFGPGTRLTVL.

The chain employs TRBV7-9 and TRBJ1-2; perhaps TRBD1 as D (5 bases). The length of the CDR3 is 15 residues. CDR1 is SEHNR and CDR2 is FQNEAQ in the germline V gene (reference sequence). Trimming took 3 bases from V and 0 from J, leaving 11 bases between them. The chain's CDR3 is CASSFTGLANYGYTF. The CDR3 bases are TGTGCCAGCAGCTTCACAGGTTTAGCTAACTATGGCTACACCTTC.

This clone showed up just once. The CDR3 region is CASSEDRGNYGYTF. In nucleotides, the CDR3 is TGTGCCAGCAGTGAGGATAGGGGTAACTATGGCTACACCTTC. V is TRBV2 and J is TRBJ1-2; weak D call: TRBD1 (5 bases). The germline V and J ends were trimmed by 3 bases and 1 base, with 9 bases remaining between them. This CDR3 is 14 amino acids long. In germline, CDR1 is SNHLY, CDR2 FYNNEI.

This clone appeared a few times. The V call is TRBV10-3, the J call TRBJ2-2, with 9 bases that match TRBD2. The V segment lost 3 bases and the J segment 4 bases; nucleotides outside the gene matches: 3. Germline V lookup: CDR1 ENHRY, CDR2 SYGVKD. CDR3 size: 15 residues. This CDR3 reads CAISDSGSSTGELFF. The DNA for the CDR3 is TGTGCCATCAGTGATAGCGGGAGTAGCACCGGGGAGCTGTTTTTT.

CDR3 protein: CASSQDLTSSGNTIYF. In nucleotides, the CDR3 is TGTGCCAGCAGCCAAGATCTTACGAGCTCTGGAAACACCATATATTTT. The J gene is TRBJ1-3, the V gene TRBV4-2, with D uncertain. V was shortened by 0 bases and J by 0 bases, with 9 bases between the two germline ends. Germline CDR1 and CDR2: LGHNA and YNFKEQ. This CDR3 has 16 residues.